This T cell receptor beta chain was documented in a study of regulatory T cells in long-lasting Graves disease. For TCR beta, libraries came from iRepertoire HTBI primers and Arm-PCR of CDR3 regions. TCRdb reprocessed the multiplex PCR reads with MiXCR, giving one entry per CDR3 protein. This repertoire shows 410,000 or so distinct CDR3 sequences, 14% to 15% found once; its top ten account for 16%. This clonotype was seen repeatedly, ten times or more. Described time point: newly diagnosed GD, antithyroid drugs for less than 3 months. From RNA extracted from PBMCs, the TCR library was made. CDR1 and CDR2 from the germline V gene are SGHRS and YFSETQ. The CDR3 loop spans 16 amino acids. Trimming stripped 2 bases from V and 2 bases from J, with 15 bases between. Separately, the same data were catalogued under a study of T cells in Graves' hyperthyroidism and ophthalmopathy.

The chain carries TRBV5-1 and TRBJ2-3, with a tentative D call TRBD2 (5 bases). The TCR comes from a woman aged 25-40 years with Graves disease. Specimen: peripheral blood mononuclear cells (PBMCs), collected at new diagnosis, from a patient treated with antithyroid drugs. This chain's CDR3 is CASSFRSRGYTDTQYF. The CDR3 DNA follows: TGCGCCAGCAGCTTCAGGAGTCGGGGATACACAGATACGCAGTATTTT.